This TCR beta chain was documented in a study of blood T cell repertoires in COVID-19. V shed 2 bases and J shed 6 bases, with 13 bases lying between them. Germline CDR1 MNHEY, CDR2 SVGEGT. The CDR3 sequence is 14 residues long. This table comes from immunoSEQ multiplex PCR, and its TCRdb copy is limited to in-frame clones, with some not included. The table has about 140,000 clones, about 80% seen once. This TCR derives from a woman aged 60-75 years with acute or convalescent COVID-19. The rearrangement uses TRBV6-2 or TRBV6-3 and TRBJ2-5, with a weak D call TRBD1 (5 bases). Sequenced: peripheral blood. The DNA for the CDR3 is TGTGCCAGCAGTTACGGCCAGGGTGGCCAGACCCAGTACTTC. Translation gives CASSYGQGGQTQYF.